The 17 T cell receptor beta chains below all came from one sample that was sequenced in a study of CD8+CD57+ T cells in acquired aplastic anemia. Patients chosen for sequencing had CD8+CD57+ cells that had expanded, as shown by flow cytometry. Genomic DNA provided the template from which TCR beta VDJ and CDR3 profiles were obtained. TCRdb reprocessed the reads with MiXCR, giving one entry per CDR3 protein. The table includes under 200,000 distinct CDR3 sequences, 48% detected once. The sample taken for sequencing was sorted CD4+, CD8+, or CD8+CD57+ T cells (not recorded which) from PBMCs. These receptors were collected from a human donor with aplastic anemia.

The chain joins TRBV25-1 to TRBJ2-7; 9 positions match TRBD1. Germline lookup yields CDR1 MGHDK and CDR2 SYGVNS. The CDR3 length is 15 residues. The trim removed 7 bases at V and 2 bases at J, leaving 9 bases unmatched. CDR3 region: CASTFGTGRAYEQYF. For the CDR3, the DNA is TGTGCCAGCACCTTCGGGACAGGGAGGGCCTACGAGCAGTACTTC.

This clonotype was observed many times. J is TRBJ1-2 and V is TRBV7-2; no reliable D call. Germline CDR1 SGHTA, CDR2 FQGNSA. CDR3 length equals 12 residues. Trimming stripped 5 bases from V and 6 bases from J, with 10 bases between. CDR3 sequence: CASSTLLDGYTF. The CDR3 nucleotides are TGTGCCAGCAGCACTCTGCTTGATGGCTACACCTTC.

This clonotype was found many times. The rearrangement links TRBV5-4 to TRBJ2-7, with a weak D call TRBD1 (7 bases). Germline loops: CDR1 SGHNT, CDR2 YYREEE (reference sequence). The CDR3 loop spans 14 amino acids. The ends were cut back, 0 bases at V and 7 bases at J, with 14 bases in the middle. CDR3 nucleotides: TGTGCCAGCAGCTTGGGAGACAGGGAGGATGAGCAGTACTTC. It specifies CASSLGDREDEQYF.

The chain combines TRBV25-1 with TRBJ2-7; TRBD1 matches at 8 bases. The CDR3 spans 13 residues. Trimming took 4 bases from V and 3 from J; bases not matched to a gene: 2. CDR1 and CDR2 from the germline V gene are MGHDK and SYGVNS. The DNA of the CDR3 is TGTGCCAGCAGTGGGGACAGGAACTACGAGCAGTACTTC. As protein: CASSGDRNYEQYF.

This clonotype was seen only a few times. The rearrangement joins TRBV6-1 to TRBJ1-1; possibly TRBD1 for D (5 bases). The CDR3 has 14 residues. The V and J ends lost 7 bases and 7 bases respectively, with 19 bases between them. Per germline, CDR1 MNHNS and CDR2 SASEGT. CDR3 DNA sequence: TGTGCCAGCATCACGAATGGGGGAACCTATGAAGCTTTCTTT. Translating gives CASITNGGTYEAFF.

This clonotype came up many times. This chain connects TRBV3-1 to TRBJ2-7; possible D gene TRBD2, 5 bases. The CDR3 totals 14 residues. From germline, CDR1 is LGHDT and CDR2 YNNKEL (reference sequence). Between the trimmed V and J ends, which lost 4 bases and 1 base, there was a span of 11 bases. CDR3 loop: CASSPGLNSYEQYF. CDR3 coding DNA: TGTGCCAGCAGCCCCGGACTGAATTCCTACGAGCAGTACTTC.

This clonotype was recorded at least ten times. This chain links TRBV12-3 or TRBV12-4 with TRBJ1-2; the D is unclear. Trimming removed 6 bases at V and 1 base at J, with 9 bases between. The CDR3 runs 13 residues. As DNA, the CDR3 is TGTGCCAGCAGCGAACAGATTAACTATGGCTACACCTTC. Protein: CASSEQINYGYTF.

Concerning this clonotype itself: A much larger clonotype is one base distant, so this may be a read error. The rearrangement uses TRBV7-7 and TRBJ2-7; TRBD2 agrees at 14 bases. From germline, CDR1 is SSHAT and CDR2 FNYEAQ (reference sequence). The CDR3 length is 13 residues. The ends lost 3 bases at V and 10 bases at J; junction bases unmatched: 2. CDR3 DNA sequence: TGTGCCAGCAGCTTCGGGACTAGCGGGAGTCAGTACTTC. It codes for CASSFGTSGSQYF. The variable domain in full, completed from reference TRBV7-7 and TRBJ2-7, reads GAGVSQSPRYKVTKRGQDVTLRCDPISSHATLYWYQQALGQGPEFLTYFNYEAQPDKSGLPSDRFSAERPEGSISTLTIQRTEQRDSAMYRCASSFGTSGSQYFGPGTRLTVT.

The gene calls are TRBV12-3 or TRBV12-4 and TRBJ1-6, with 7 bases that match TRBD1. The CDR3 runs to 20 residues. V gave up 4 bases and J gave up 4 bases; unmatched junction bases: 19. CDR3 DNA: TGTGCCAGCAGTTCACTACCGCCTCCCAGGGACAGTTCATATAATTCACCCCTCCACTTT. Its protein product is CASSSLPPPRDSSYNSPLHF.

The chain couples TRBV25-1 to TRBJ2-7; 8 bases match TRBD2. The V and J ends lost 6 bases and 7 bases, in that order; junction bases with no gene match: 26. The CDR3 sequence is 19 residues long. CDR1 and CDR2 (germline): MGHDK, SYGVNS. The CDR3 loop reads CASSEENIGGLAGLGEQYF. The CDR3 nucleotides are TGTGCCAGCAGCGAGGAAAATATTGGCGGGCTAGCGGGCCTGGGAGAGCAGTACTTC.

DNA for the CDR3: TGTGCCAGCAGTTTGTCAGGCCCTAACTATGGCTACACCTTC. Protein sequence: CASSLSGPNYGYTF. The V and J genes are TRBV25-1 and TRBJ1-2; D unclear. The germline CDR1 and CDR2 sequences are MGHDK and SYGVNS. The length of the CDR3 is 14 residues. Trimming left V 5 bases short and J 0 bases short, with 10 bases between.

In its sample, this clonotype was seen many times. The V call is TRBV20-1, the J call TRBJ1-1; D is possibly TRBD1 (5 bases). The germline V and J ends were trimmed by 3 bases and 1 base, with 9 bases remaining between them. The CDR3 contains 13 residues. The germline V gene encodes CDR1 DFQATT and CDR2 SNEGSKA (reference sequence). The CDR3 reads CSASRDPNTEAFF. As DNA, the CDR3 is TGCAGTGCTAGCAGGGACCCGAACACTGAAGCTTTCTTT.

This chain uses TRBV12-3 or TRBV12-4 with TRBJ2-3, with TRBD2 identical over 8 bases. The junction had 9 bases not matched to a gene; V was cut back by 7 bases and J by 3 bases. The CDR3 is 15 amino acids. CDR3 amino acids: CASTVSGRGTDTQYF. The CDR3 coding sequence is TGTGCCAGCACCGTGAGCGGGAGAGGGACAGATACGCAGTATTTT.

CDR3 amino acids: CSVGFPAGGSTDTQYF. Here the CDR3 DNA reads TGCAGCGTTGGGTTCCCGGCGGGGGGGAGCACAGATACGCAGTATTTT. V usage is TRBV29-1 and J usage is TRBJ2-3; 9 bases match TRBD2. Germline V CDR1 and CDR2: SQVTM, ANQGSEA. The CDR3 has 16 amino acids. Trimming removed 4 bases from V and 0 bases from J; junction bases left unmatched: 8.

The V gene is TRBV7-3, the J gene TRBJ1-2; no definite D call. V was clipped by 5 bases and J by 0 bases, with 13 bases between them. The CDR3 has 15 residues. Germline V gives CDR1 SGHTA, CDR2 FQGTGA. The CDR3 DNA reads as TGTGCCAGCAGCCAAGATAACGGTCCTAACTATGGCTACACCTTC. Protein: CASSQDNGPNYGYTF.

This CDR3 is CASSSPTGLRAPEQYF. The CDR3 DNA reads TGTGCCAGCAGTTCTCCGACAGGGTTGAGGGCACCCGAGCAGTACTTC. The chain carries TRBV6-5 and TRBJ2-7, with 7 bases fitting TRBD1. Per the germline V gene, CDR1 is MNHEY and CDR2 is SVGAGI. The CDR3 runs 16 residues. After removal of 4 bases from V and 6 bases from J, the junction contained 15 bases not matched to a gene.

This clonotype was recorded at least ten times. This chain links TRBV19 with TRBJ2-3; possible D gene TRBD1, 6 bases. Trimming took 6 bases from V and 0 from J, leaving 13 bases between them. Germline loops: CDR1 LNHDA, CDR2 SQIVND (reference sequence). The CDR3 extends over 15 amino acids. CDR3 nucleotides: TGTGCCAGTAGGCAACAGGGATGGAGCACAGATACGCAGTATTTT. As protein: CASRQQGWSTDTQYF.